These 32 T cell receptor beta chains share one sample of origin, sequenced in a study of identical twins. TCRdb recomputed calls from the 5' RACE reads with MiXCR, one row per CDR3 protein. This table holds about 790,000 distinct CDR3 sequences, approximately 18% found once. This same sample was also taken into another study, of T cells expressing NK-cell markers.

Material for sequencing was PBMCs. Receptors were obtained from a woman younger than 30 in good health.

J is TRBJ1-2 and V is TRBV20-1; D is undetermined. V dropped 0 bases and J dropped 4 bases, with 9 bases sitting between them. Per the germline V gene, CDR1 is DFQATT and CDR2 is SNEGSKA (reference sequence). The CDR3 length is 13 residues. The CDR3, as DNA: TGCAGTGCTAGAGAAAGAAGTCCCTATGGCTACACCTTC. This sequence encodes CSARERSPYGYTF.

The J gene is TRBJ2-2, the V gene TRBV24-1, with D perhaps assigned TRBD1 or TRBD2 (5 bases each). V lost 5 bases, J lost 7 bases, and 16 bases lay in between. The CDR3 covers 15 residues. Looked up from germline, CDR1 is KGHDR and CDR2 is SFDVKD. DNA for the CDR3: TGTGCCACCAGTGCCAGGAGAGGGGAAGGCGGGGAGCTGTTTTTT. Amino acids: CATSARRGEGGELFF.

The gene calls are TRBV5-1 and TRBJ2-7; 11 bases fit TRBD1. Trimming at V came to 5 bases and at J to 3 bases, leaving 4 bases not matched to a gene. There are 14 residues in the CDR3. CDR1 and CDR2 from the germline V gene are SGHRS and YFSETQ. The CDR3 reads CASRPGTGGYEQYF. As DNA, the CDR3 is TGCGCCAGCAGGCCGGGGACAGGGGGCTACGAGCAGTACTTC.

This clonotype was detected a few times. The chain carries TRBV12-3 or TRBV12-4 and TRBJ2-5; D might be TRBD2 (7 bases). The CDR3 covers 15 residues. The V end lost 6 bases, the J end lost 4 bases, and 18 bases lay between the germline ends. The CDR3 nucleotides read TGTGCCAGCAGCCGTTCCCCGGGGGGCCTAGAGACCCAGTACTTC. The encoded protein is CASSRSPGGLETQYF.

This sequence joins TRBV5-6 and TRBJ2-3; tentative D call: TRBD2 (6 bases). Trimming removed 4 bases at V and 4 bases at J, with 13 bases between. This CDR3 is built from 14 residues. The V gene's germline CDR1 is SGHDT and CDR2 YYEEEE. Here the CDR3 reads CASSTRLVADTQYF. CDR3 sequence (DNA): TGTGCCAGCAGCACTCGACTAGTAGCAGATACGCAGTATTTT.

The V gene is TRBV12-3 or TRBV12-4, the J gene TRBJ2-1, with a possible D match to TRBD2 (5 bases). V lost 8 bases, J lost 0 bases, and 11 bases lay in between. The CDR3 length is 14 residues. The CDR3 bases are TGTGCCAGCGTCCTACTAGGCTCCTACAATGAGCAGTTCTTC. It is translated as CASVLLGSYNEQFF.

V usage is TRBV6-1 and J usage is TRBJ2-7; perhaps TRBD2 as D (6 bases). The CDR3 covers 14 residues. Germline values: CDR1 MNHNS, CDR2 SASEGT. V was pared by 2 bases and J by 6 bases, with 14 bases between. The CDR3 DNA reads TGTGCCAGCAGTGAAAGGAGGGCGTCAGGCGAGCAGTACTTC. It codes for CASSERRASGEQYF.

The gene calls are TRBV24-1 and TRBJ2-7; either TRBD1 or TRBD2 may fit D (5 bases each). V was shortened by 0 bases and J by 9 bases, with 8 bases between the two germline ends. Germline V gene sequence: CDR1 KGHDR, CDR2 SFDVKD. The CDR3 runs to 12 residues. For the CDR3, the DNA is TGTGCCACCAGTGATTTGGGGGGATTGCAGTACTTC. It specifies CATSDLGGLQYF.

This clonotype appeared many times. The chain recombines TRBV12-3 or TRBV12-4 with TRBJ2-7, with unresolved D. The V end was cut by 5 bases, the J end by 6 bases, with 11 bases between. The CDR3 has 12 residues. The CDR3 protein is CASSTRRGEQYF. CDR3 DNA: TGTGCCAGCAGTACGCGACGCGGCGAGCAGTACTTC.

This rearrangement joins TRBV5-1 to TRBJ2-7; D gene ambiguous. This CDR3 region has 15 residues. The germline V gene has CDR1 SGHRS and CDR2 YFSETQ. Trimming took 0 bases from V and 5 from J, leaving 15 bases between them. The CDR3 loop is CASSLAFRDLHEQYF. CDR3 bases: TGCGCCAGCAGCTTGGCTTTTAGGGATTTGCACGAGCAGTACTTC.

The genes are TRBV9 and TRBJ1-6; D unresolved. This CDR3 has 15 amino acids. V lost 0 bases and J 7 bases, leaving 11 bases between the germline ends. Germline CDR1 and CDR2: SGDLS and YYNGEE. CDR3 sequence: CASSVDVGWNSPLHF. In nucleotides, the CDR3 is TGTGCCAGCAGCGTAGATGTGGGGTGGAATTCACCCCTCCACTTT.

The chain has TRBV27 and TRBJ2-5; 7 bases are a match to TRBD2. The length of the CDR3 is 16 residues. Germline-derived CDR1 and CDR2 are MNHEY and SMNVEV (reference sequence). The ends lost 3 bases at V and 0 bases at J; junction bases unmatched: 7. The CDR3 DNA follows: TGTGCCAGCAGTTTTGCTGCGGGAGCGTACCAAGAGACCCAGTACTTC. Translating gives CASSFAAGAYQETQYF.

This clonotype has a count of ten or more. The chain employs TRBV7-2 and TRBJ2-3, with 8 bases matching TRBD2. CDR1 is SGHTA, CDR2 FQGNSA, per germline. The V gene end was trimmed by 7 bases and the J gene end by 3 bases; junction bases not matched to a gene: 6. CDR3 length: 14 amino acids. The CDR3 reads CASNGAGVTDTQYF. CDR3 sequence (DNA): TGTGCCAGCAATGGAGCGGGGGTGACAGATACGCAGTATTTT.

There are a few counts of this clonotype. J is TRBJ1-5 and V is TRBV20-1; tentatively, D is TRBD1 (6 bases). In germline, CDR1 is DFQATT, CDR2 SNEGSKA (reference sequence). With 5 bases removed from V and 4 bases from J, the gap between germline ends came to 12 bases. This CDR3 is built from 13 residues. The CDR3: CSARTAGNQPQHF. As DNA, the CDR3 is TGCAGTGCTCGGACAGCCGGAAATCAGCCCCAGCATTTT.

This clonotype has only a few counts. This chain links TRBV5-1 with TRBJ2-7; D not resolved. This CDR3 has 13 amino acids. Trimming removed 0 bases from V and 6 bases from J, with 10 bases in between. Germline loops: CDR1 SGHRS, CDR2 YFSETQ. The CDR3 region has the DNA TGCGCCAGCAGCTTGGATACGGGCCTCGAGCAGTACTTC. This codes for CASSLDTGLEQYF.

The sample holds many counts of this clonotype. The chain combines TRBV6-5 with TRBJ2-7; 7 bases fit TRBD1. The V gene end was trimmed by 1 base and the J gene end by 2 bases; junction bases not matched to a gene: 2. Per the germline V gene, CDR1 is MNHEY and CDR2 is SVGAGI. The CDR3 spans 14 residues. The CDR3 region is CASSYLTGPYEQYF. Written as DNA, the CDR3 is TGTGCCAGCAGTTACTTGACAGGGCCCTACGAGCAGTACTTC.

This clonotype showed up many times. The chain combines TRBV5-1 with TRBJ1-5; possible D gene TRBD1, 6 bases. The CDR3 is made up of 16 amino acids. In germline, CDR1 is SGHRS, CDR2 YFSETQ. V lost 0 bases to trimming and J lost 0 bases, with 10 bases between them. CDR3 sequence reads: CASSLEGGHSNQPQHF. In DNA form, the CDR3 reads TGCGCCAGCAGCTTGGAGGGGGGGCATAGCAATCAGCCCCAGCATTTT.

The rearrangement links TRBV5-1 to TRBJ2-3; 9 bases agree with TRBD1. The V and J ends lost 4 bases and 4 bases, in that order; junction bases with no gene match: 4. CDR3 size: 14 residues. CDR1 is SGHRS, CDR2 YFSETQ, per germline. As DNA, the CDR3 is TGCGCCAGCAGCATACAGGGGGCTCCAGATACGCAGTATTTT. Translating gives CASSIQGAPDTQYF.

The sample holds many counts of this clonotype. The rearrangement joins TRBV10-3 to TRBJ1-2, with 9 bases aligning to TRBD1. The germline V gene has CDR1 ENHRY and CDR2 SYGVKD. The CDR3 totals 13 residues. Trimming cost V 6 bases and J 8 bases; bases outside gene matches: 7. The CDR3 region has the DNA TGTGCCATCAGAACAGGGGGCACTGGCGGCTACACCTTC. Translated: CAIRTGGTGGYTF.

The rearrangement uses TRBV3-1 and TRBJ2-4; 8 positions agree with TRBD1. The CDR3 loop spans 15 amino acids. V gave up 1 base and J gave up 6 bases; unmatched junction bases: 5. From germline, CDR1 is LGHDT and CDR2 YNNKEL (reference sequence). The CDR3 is CASSQGTDRGNIQYF. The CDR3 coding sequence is TGTGCCAGCAGCCAAGGAACCGACAGGGGAAACATTCAGTACTTC.

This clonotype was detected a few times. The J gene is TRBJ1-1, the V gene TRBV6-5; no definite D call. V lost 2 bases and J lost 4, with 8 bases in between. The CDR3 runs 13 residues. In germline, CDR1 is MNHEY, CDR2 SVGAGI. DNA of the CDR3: TGTGCCAGCAGTTACGGTCGTTCCACTGAAGCTTTCTTT. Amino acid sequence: CASSYGRSTEAFF.

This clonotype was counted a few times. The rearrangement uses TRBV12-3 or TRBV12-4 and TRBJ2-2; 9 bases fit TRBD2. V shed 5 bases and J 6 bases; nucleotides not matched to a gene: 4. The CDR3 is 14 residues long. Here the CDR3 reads CASSVAGGPGELFF. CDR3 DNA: TGTGCCAGCAGTGTCGCGGGGGGGCCCGGGGAGCTGTTTTTT.

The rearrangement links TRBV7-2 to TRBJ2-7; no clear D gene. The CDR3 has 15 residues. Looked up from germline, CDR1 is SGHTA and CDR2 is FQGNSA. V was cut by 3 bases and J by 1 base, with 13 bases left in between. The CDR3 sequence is CASSFTPNPSYEQYF. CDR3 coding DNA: TGTGCCAGCAGCTTCACTCCCAACCCGTCCTACGAGCAGTACTTC. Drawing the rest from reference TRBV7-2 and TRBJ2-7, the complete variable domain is GAGVSQSPSNKVTEKGKDVELRCDPISGHTALYWYRQSLGQGLEFLIYFQGNSAPDKSGLPSDRFSAERTGGSVSTLTIQRTQQEDSAVYLCASSFTPNPSYEQYFGPGTRLTVT.

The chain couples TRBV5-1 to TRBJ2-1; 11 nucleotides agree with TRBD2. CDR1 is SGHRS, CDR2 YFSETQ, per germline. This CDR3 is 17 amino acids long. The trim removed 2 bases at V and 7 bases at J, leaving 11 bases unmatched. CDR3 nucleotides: TGCGCCAGCAGCTTACAAATAGCGGGAGGGCCTGGGAATGAGCAGTTCTTC. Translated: CASSLQIAGGPGNEQFF.

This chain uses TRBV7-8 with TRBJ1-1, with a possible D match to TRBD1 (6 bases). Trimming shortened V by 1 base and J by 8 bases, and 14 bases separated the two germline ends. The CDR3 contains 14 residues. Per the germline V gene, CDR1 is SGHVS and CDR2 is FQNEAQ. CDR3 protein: CASSLEGGLMEAFF. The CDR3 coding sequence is TGTGCCAGCAGCTTAGAGGGGGGGCTCATGGAAGCTTTCTTT.

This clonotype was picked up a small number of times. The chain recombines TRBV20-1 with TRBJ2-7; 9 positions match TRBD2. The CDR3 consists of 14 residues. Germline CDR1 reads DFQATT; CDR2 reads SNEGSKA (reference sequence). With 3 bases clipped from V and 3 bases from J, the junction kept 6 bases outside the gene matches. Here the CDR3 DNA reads TGCAGTGCTAGTCGGACTAGCGTGGTCTACGAGCAGTACTTC. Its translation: CSASRTSVVYEQYF.

Here the CDR3 DNA reads TGTGCCAGCAGTGAATCGGGAGGGGTCACCGGGGAGCTGTTTTTT. This sequence encodes CASSESGGVTGELFF. V and J are TRBV25-1 and TRBJ2-2, with 8 bases matching TRBD2. The germline gives CDR1 MGHDK, CDR2 SYGVNS. The CDR3 consists of 15 residues. V lost 1 base, J lost 4 bases, and 2 bases stayed unmatched.

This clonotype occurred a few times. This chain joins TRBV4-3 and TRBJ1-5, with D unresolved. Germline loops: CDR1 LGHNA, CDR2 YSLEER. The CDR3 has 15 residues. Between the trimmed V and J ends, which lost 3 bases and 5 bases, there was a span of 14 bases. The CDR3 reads CASSQRAEGHQPQHF. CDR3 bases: TGCGCCAGCAGCCAGCGGGCAGAGGGTCATCAGCCCCAGCATTTT.

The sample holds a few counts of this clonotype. DNA for the CDR3: TGTGCCAGCAGTGCACCGGGGGCATACAATGAGCAGTTCTTC. Translating gives CASSAPGAYNEQFF. J is TRBJ2-1 and V is TRBV12-3 or TRBV12-4; D might be TRBD1 or TRBD2, each matching 6 bases. The V end was cut by 5 bases, the J end by 4 bases, with 12 bases between. This CDR3 is 14 amino acids long.

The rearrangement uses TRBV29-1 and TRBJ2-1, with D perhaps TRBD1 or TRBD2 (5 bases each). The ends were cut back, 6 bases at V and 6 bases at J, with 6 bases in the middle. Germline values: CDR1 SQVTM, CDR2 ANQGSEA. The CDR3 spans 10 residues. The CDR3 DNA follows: TGCAGCGTGAGGGGCAATGAGCAGTTCTTC. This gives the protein CSVRGNEQFF.

CDR3 in amino acids: CASSALAGGPGDTQYF. The CDR3 nucleotides are TGTGCCAGCAGCGCGCTAGCGGGGGGGCCGGGAGATACGCAGTATTTT. The chain employs TRBV9 and TRBJ2-3; 12 positions agree with TRBD2. This CDR3 has 16 residues. Germline V CDR1 and CDR2: SGDLS, YYNGEE. Trimming took 3 bases from V and 5 from J; bases not matched to a gene: 7.

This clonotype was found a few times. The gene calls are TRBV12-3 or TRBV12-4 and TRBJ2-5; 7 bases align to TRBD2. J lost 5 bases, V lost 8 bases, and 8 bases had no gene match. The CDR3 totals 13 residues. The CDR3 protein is CASVRRAGETQYF. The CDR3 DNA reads TGTGCCAGCGTCCGTCGAGCGGGGGAGACCCAGTACTTC.